Listed below are T cell receptor beta chains from one sample, sequenced in a study of shared clonotypes between healthy human individuals. Sequenced by immunoSEQ multiplex PCR; TCRdb stores in-frame clones only, minus some. Found here are roughly 2.5 million clones, more than 90% of them singletons; the top ten hold around 0.14%. The sample was naive CD4+ T cells sorted from blood. The receptor set was obtained from a young man in good health. The CDR3 runs from the conserved cysteine through the conserved F or W. D genes are given only for firm matches. Expanded clones get a size class; other rows say once, few or many, or leave the size out.

clone_size,d_call,v_call,j_call,cdr3_aa,cdr3_nt
.,.,TRBV5-1,TRBJ1-4,CASSLDGTYNEKLFF,TGCGCCAGCAGCTTGGACGGGACCTATAATGAAAAACTGTTTTTT
.,TRBD2,TRBV7-8,TRBJ2-2,CASSLVGGPPGELFF,TGTGCCAGCAGCTTAGTGGGAGGGCCCCCCGGGGAGCTGTTTTTT
.,.,TRBV5-1,TRBJ2-5,CASSSSGGLKETQYF,TGCGCCAGCAGCTCCTCAGGCGGACTTAAAGAGACCCAGTACTTC
.,TRBD2,TRBV5-1,TRBJ2-7,CASSIELAGGPYEQYF,TGCGCCAGCAGCATCGAACTAGCGGGGGGGCCCTACGAGCAGTACTTC
few,TRBD1,TRBV6-5,TRBJ2-1,CASRQGADEQFF,TGTGCCAGCCGACAGGGTGCGGATGAGCAGTTCTTC
.,TRBD1,TRBV7-2,TRBJ1-2,CASSPDRGSYGYTF,TGTGCCAGCAGCCCGGACAGGGGGAGCTATGGCTACACCTTC
.,TRBD1,TRBV10-3,TRBJ2-3,CAISESTGLSTDTQYF,TGTGCCATCAGTGAGTCGACAGGGCTAAGCACAGATACGCAGTATTTT
.,TRBD1,TRBV10-3,TRBJ2-5,CAISESTRGTGQETQYF,TGTGCCATCAGTGAGTCTACTCGCGGGACAGGGCAAGAGACCCAGTACTTC
.,.,TRBV5-1,TRBJ2-2,CASREQVGELFF,TGCGCCAGCAGAGAACAGGTCGGGGAGCTGTTTTTT
.,.,TRBV10-1,TRBJ2-3,CASSWGPETTDTQYF,TGCGCCAGCAGTTGGGGACCCGAGACCACAGATACGCAGTATTTT
.,TRBD1,TRBV28,TRBJ2-6,CASSPPPRDRGSSGANVLTF,TGTGCCAGCAGCCCTCCCCCCCGGGACAGGGGATCCTCTGGGGCCAACGTCCTGACTTTC
.,.,TRBV27,TRBJ2-5,CASSLFDQETQYF,TGTGCCAGCAGTTTATTTGACCAAGAGACCCAGTACTTC
once,TRBD2,TRBV13,TRBJ2-1,CASSIVAGVNNEQFF,TGTGCCAGCAGCATCGTAGCGGGGGTCAACAATGAGCAGTTCTTC
.,.,TRBV7-2,TRBJ1-6,CASTKGGARISPLHF,TGTGCCAGCACTAAAGGGGGGGCGCGTATTTCACCCCTCCACTTT
.,.,TRBV27,TRBJ2-7,CASSTLGASYEQYF,TGTGCCAGCAGTACCCTGGGGGCCTCCTACGAGCAGTACTTC
.,.,TRBV5-6,TRBJ2-7,CASSLYGGYEQYF,TGTGCCAGCAGCTTATATGGGGGGTACGAGCAGTACTTC
.,.,TRBV5-1,TRBJ2-5,CASSSGLGGETQYF,TGCGCCAGCAGCTCGGGACTCGGGGGAGAGACCCAGTACTTC
.,.,TRBV11-2,TRBJ1-1,CASSWTMGNTEAFF,TGTGCCAGCAGCTGGACAATGGGGAACACTGAAGCTTTCTTT
.,.,TRBV21-1,TRBJ2-5,CASSPKRGVGKETQYF,TGTGCCAGCAGCCCCAAGAGGGGGGTTGGTAAAGAGACCCAGTACTTC
.,TRBD2,TRBV10-3,TRBJ2-2,CAISDPGGAGELFF,TGTGCCATCAGTGACCCGGGGGGGGCCGGGGAGCTGTTTTTT
.,.,TRBV9,TRBJ1-1,CASSGRTENTEAFF,TGTGCCAGCAGCGGACGGACGGAGAACACTGAAGCTTTCTTT
few,.,TRBV29-1,TRBJ1-1,CSVEGRLNTEAFF,TGCAGCGTTGAGGGGAGACTGAACACTGAAGCTTTCTTT
.,TRBD1,TRBV25-1,TRBJ2-3,CASSDDRADTQYF,TGTGCCAGCAGTGACGACAGGGCAGATACGCAGTATTTT
.,TRBD1,TRBV7-9,TRBJ1-5,CASSPGTGAPNQPQHF,TGTGCCAGCAGCCCAGGGACAGGGGCGCCGAATCAGCCCCAGCATTTT
.,TRBD2,TRBV7-9,TRBJ2-1,CASSLASGTSGEQFF,TGTGCCAGCAGCTTAGCGTCCGGAACTAGCGGGGAGCAGTTCTTC
.,.,TRBV9,TRBJ2-1,CASSATSRNNEQFF,TGTGCCAGCAGCGCCACATCTAGGAACAATGAGCAGTTCTTC
.,.,TRBV5-1,TRBJ2-7,CASSLGLGVKGVEQYF,TGCGCCAGCAGCTTGGGGCTGGGTGTAAAGGGGGTCGAGCAGTACTTC
.,.,TRBV30,TRBJ1-3,CAWSVNRAGNTIYF,TGTGCCTGGAGTGTAAACAGGGCCGGAAACACCATATATTTT